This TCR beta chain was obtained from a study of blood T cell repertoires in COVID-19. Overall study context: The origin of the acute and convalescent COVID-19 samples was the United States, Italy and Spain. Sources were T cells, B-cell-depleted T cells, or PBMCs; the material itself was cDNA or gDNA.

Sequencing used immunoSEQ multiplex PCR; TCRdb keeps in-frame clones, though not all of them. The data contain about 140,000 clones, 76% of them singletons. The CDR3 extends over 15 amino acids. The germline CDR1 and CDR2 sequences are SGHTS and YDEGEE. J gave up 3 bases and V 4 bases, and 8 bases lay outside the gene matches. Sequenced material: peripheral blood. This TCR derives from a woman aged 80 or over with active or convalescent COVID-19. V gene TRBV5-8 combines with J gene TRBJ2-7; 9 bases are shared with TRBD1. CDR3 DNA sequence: TGTGCCAGCAGCCGAACCGGGACAGGGTTCTACGAGCAGTACTTC. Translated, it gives CASSRTGTGFYEQYF.